This is a list of T cell receptor beta chains from one sample in a study of cytomegalovirus exposure and HLA in healthy donors. Generated by immunoSEQ multiplex PCR, the TCRdb table keeps only in-frame clones and is missing some. This table holds some 92,000 clones, around 80% found once. The material sequenced was PBMCs. All receptors come from a man in his late teens or twenties in good health and CMV-seropositive. CDR3s include the opening cysteine and the closing phenylalanine or tryptophan. The D gene is left open where the match is weak. Only some rows state a clone size, as once, few, many or a class for expanded clones.

v_gene,d_gene,abundance,j_gene,CDR3nt,CDR3aa
TRBV2,NA,NA,TRBJ1-3,TGTGCATGTTGGGGGGGCCGTGGAAACACCATATATTTT,CACWGGRGNTIYF
TRBV28,NA,NA,TRBJ1-2,TGTGCCAGCAGGGCGACACGGGCGGGGGTAAACTATGGCTACACCTTC,CASRATRAGVNYGYTF
TRBV7-9,NA,NA,TRBJ2-5,TGTGCCAGCAGCTTAGTGGCCCCGGGGGAGACCCAGTACTTC,CASSLVAPGETQYF
TRBV28,TRBD1,once,TRBJ2-7,TGTGCCAGCAGTTTATCCGGGACAGGGTTCGAGCAGTACTTC,CASSLSGTGFEQYF
TRBV7-2,TRBD1,NA,TRBJ2-3,TGTGCCAGCCCCCCCCGAGGACAGGGTACAGATACGCAGTATTTT,CASPPRGQGTDTQYF
TRBV18,NA,NA,TRBJ1-3,TGTGCCAGCTCACCCAACACGTTCATCTCTGGAAACACCATATATTTT,CASSPNTFISGNTIYF
TRBV2,NA,few,TRBJ2-6,TGTGCCAGCGAGAGGGGACTCTCTGGGGCCAACGTCCTGACTTTC,CASERGLSGANVLTF
TRBV5-1,NA,NA,TRBJ2-3,TGCGCCAGCAGCTTCAGGCGGGAACGCACAGATACGCAGTATTTT,CASSFRRERTDTQYF
TRBV6-4,TRBD2,NA,TRBJ2-1,TGTGCCAGCAGTGTCCTGAGCGGGAACAATGAGCAGTTCTTC,CASSVLSGNNEQFF
TRBV4-1,NA,NA,TRBJ1-3,TGCGCCAGCAGCCCGGGGGGAGGTGGAAACACCATATATTTT,CASSPGGGGNTIYF
TRBV27,TRBD1,NA,TRBJ1-1,TGTGCCAGCAGTCCTGAAGAGGGGGCCGAAGCTTTCTTT,CASSPEEGAEAFF
TRBV19,TRBD1,NA,TRBJ2-7,TGTGCCAGTAGTACGGGACAGGGGGCTGAAGAGCAGTACTTC,CASSTGQGAEEQYF
TRBV27,NA,NA,TRBJ1-4,TGTGCCAGCAGTTTTAGCAGACCAACTAATGAAAAACTGTTTTTT,CASSFSRPTNEKLFF
TRBV4-1,TRBD1,NA,TRBJ2-7,TGCGCCAGCAGCCCCACCCGGGACAGGGGTTACGAGCAGTACTTC,CASSPTRDRGYEQYF
TRBV29-1,NA,NA,TRBJ2-3,TGCAGCGTTGAAGATATTGGCGGGAGCACAGATACGCAGTATTTT,CSVEDIGGSTDTQYF
TRBV10-3,NA,NA,TRBJ1-5,TGTGCCATCAGTGAGGCCCAGAATCAGCCCCAGCATTTT,CAISEAQNQPQHF
TRBV5-1,TRBD1,NA,TRBJ2-7,TGCGCCAGCAGCTTATACCGGGACAGCTACGAGCAGTACTTC,CASSLYRDSYEQYF
TRBV30,TRBD1,once,TRBJ2-1,TGTGCCTCAGACAGGGGGGGTGAGCAGTTCTTC,CASDRGGEQFF
TRBV30,NA,NA,TRBJ2-7,TGTGCCTGGAGTGTAATGGCAGTGCAGTACTTC,CAWSVMAVQYF
TRBV2,NA,few,TRBJ2-1,TGTGCCACCGGGGGAAAGGTTTCCCGCAATGAGCAGTTCTTC,CATGGKVSRNEQFF
TRBV28,NA,NA,TRBJ2-7,TGTGCCAGCAGCTTGGCGGCCGAGCAGTACTTC,CASSLAAEQYF
TRBV28,NA,NA,TRBJ2-1,TGTGCCAGCAGTTTGGCCAGGGATAGTTCCAATGAGCAGTTCTTC,CASSLARDSSNEQFF
TRBV7-5,NA,NA,TRBJ1-1,TGTGTCAGAAGCTTAGCCGCAGGGGACACTGAAGCTTTCTTT,CVRSLAAGDTEAFF
TRBV30,TRBD2,NA,TRBJ2-3,TGTGCCTGGAGTGGTAGCGGGCTCACAGATACGCAGTATTTT,CAWSGSGLTDTQYF
TRBV6-1,TRBD2,few,TRBJ2-7,TGTGCCAGCGAAGCGGGGGTCGGGGCCTACGAGCAGTACTTC,CASEAGVGAYEQYF
TRBV6-5,TRBD2,NA,TRBJ2-7,TGTGCCAGCAGACGACTAGCGGGGGGCTACGAGCAGTACTTC,CASRRLAGGYEQYF
TRBV6-6,TRBD1,NA,TRBJ2-5,TGTGCCAGCAGTTACAAGAGGACAGGGGTAGAGACCCAGTACTTC,CASSYKRTGVETQYF
TRBV7-3,NA,NA,TRBJ2-5,TGTGCCAGCAGCTTAAGCGGCGGGGCTGCCCAAGAGACCCAGTACTTC,CASSLSGGAAQETQYF
TRBV27,TRBD2,once,TRBJ2-7,TGTGCCAGCAGTTGGACGGGACTAGCGGCCTACGAGCAGTACTTC,CASSWTGLAAYEQYF
TRBV4-2,NA,once,TRBJ2-3,TGTGCCAGCAGCCAAGATCCGCGGGGACCAGATACGCAGTATTTT,CASSQDPRGPDTQYF
TRBV6-5,NA,NA,TRBJ1-1,TGTGCCAGCAGTTCCTCTCTACTGAACACTGAAGCTTTCTTT,CASSSSLLNTEAFF
TRBV29-1,NA,NA,TRBJ1-2,TGCAGCGTTGAAGATAACAGGGAGTACTATGGCTACACCTTC,CSVEDNREYYGYTF
TRBV2,TRBD2,NA,TRBJ2-5,TGTGCCAGTCCTAGAGAGCGGGGGGGCCCAGAAGAGACCCAGTACTTC,CASPRERGGPEETQYF
TRBV19,TRBD2,few,TRBJ2-3,TGTGCCAGTAGTACCAGAGCGGGGGGCAGCACAGATACGCAGTATTTT,CASSTRAGGSTDTQYF
TRBV28,TRBD1,once,TRBJ2-7,TGTGCCAGCAGTTTTGACCTCCGGGACAGGACATTCGAGCAGTACTTC,CASSFDLRDRTFEQYF
TRBV5-5,NA,few,TRBJ2-7,TGTGCCAGCAGCTTGGACGGTATTAACTACGAGCAGTACTTC,CASSLDGINYEQYF
TRBV6-1,NA,few,TRBJ2-3,TGTGCCAGCAGTGAAGCCGGAGTACCTAGCACAGATACGCAGTATTTT,CASSEAGVPSTDTQYF
TRBV30,TRBD1,few,TRBJ2-2,TGTGCCTGGGCCGGGACAGGGAACACCGGGGAGCTGTTTTTT,CAWAGTGNTGELFF
TRBV28,TRBD1,NA,TRBJ1-2,TGTGCCAGCACCAGCACCGACAGGGAGGTCGGAGGCTACACCTTC,CASTSTDREVGGYTF
TRBV9,NA,few,TRBJ2-6,TGTGCCAGCAGCGTCGAGGGAAGGGCTGGGGCCAACGTCCTGACTTTC,CASSVEGRAGANVLTF
TRBV13,NA,NA,TRBJ2-1,TGTGCCAGCAGCTTAGATACAGGGTACTACAATGAGCAGTTCTTC,CASSLDTGYYNEQFF
TRBV5-4,TRBD2,NA,TRBJ2-5,TGTGCCAGCAGCCGCCAGACTAGCGGGGTACAAGAGACCCAGTACTTC,CASSRQTSGVQETQYF
TRBV9,NA,once,TRBJ2-3,TGTGCCAGCAGCGCCCGAAGGGAGGGGGGCATCACAGATACGCAGTATTTT,CASSARREGGITDTQYF
TRBV5-6,TRBD1,NA,TRBJ2-1,TGTGCCAGCAGCTTGGGCCGGGACAGAACCTTCTTC,CASSLGRDRTFF
TRBV6-5,NA,NA,TRBJ1-3,TGTGCCAGCAACTCGGGAGTCTCTGGAAACACCATATATTTT,CASNSGVSGNTIYF
TRBV28,TRBD1,NA,TRBJ1-2,TGTGCCAGTAAAGACAGGGGATACTATGGCTACACCTTC,CASKDRGYYGYTF
TRBV28,NA,once,TRBJ1-2,TGTGCCAGCAGTTCCCACAGGGTGGTCTATGGCTACACCTTC,CASSSHRVVYGYTF
TRBV6-5,NA,few,TRBJ1-1,TGTGCCAGCCGTCAACAGGGCGGGCGCACTGAAGCTTTCTTT,CASRQQGGRTEAFF
TRBV6-5,NA,few,TRBJ1-2,TGTGCCAGCAGTCCCCCGGCGGGGGAAAACTATGGCTACACCTTC,CASSPPAGENYGYTF
TRBV7-2,NA,NA,TRBJ2-2,TGTGCCAGCAGCACCGGTACGCGGGTCACCGGGGAGCTGTTTTTT,CASSTGTRVTGELFF
TRBV30,TRBD1,NA,TRBJ2-7,TGTGCCTGGAGCTACCGGGACAGGACCTACGAGCAGTACTTC,CAWSYRDRTYEQYF
TRBV6-5,TRBD1,NA,TRBJ1-1,TGTGCCAGCAGTTACTCGACAGGGGGCAAGGCTGAAGCTTTCTTT,CASSYSTGGKAEAFF
TRBV30,TRBD1,NA,TRBJ1-5,TGTGCCTGGAGTGCGGGACAGGGGAATCAGCCCCAGCATTTT,CAWSAGQGNQPQHF
TRBV19,TRBD2,NA,TRBJ2-7,TGTGCCACCGCGACTAGCGGGGGCCCTACCTACGAGCAGTACTTC,CATATSGGPTYEQYF
TRBV7-2,TRBD1,NA,TRBJ1-5,TGTGCCAGCAGCTTAAGGGGCACCGGGACAGGTTTTCAGCCCCAGCATTTT,CASSLRGTGTGFQPQHF
TRBV5-8,NA,NA,TRBJ1-1,TGTGCCAGCAGCGGGGGACTGACCTTT,CASSGGLTF
TRBV11-3,NA,NA,TRBJ1-1,TGTGCCAGCAGCCGGACACTAAACACTGAAGCTTTCTTT,CASSRTLNTEAFF
TRBV18,NA,NA,TRBJ2-2,TGTGCCAGCTCACCACAGAGCGGCCGGGGGACCGGGGAGCTGTTTTTT,CASSPQSGRGTGELFF